The rows below give T cell receptor beta chains drawn from one sample of a study of shared clonotypes between healthy human individuals. Using immunoSEQ multiplex PCR, the repertoire was profiled, and TCRdb retains in-frame clones only, with some absent. The table has around 2.1 million clones, 93% seen once. The sequencing sample was made of naive CD8+ T cells from PBMCs. Receptors originate from a man younger than 30 in good health. Some clones in this sample may be carry-over from other donors' samples. Each CDR3 is given with its conserved first and last residue. D genes are given only for firm matches. Clone size appears in some rows only: once, few, many, or a class for an expanded clone.

J gene: TRBJ2-1; clone size: .; V gene: TRBV6-5; D gene: .; CDR3 protein: CASNPGRTYNEQFF; CDR3 DNA: TGTGCCAGCAACCCGGGGCGGACCTACAATGAGCAGTTCTTC
J gene: TRBJ2-1; clone size: .; V gene: TRBV7-9; D gene: .; CDR3 protein: CASRSGGRYNEQFF; CDR3 DNA: TGTGCCAGCCGCTCCGGAGGGCGGTACAATGAGCAGTTCTTC
J gene: TRBJ2-7; clone size: .; V gene: TRBV2; D gene: TRBD2; CDR3 protein: CASSGMGTTSGQPPYEQYF; CDR3 DNA: TGTGCCAGCAGTGGGATGGGAACTACTAGCGGACAGCCCCCCTACGAGCAGTACTTC
J gene: TRBJ2-7; clone size: once; V gene: TRBV5-6; D gene: TRBD2; CDR3 protein: CASSFSGTSGKVYEQYF; CDR3 DNA: TGTGCCAGCAGCTTCTCCGGGACTAGCGGGAAGGTCTACGAGCAGTACTTC
J gene: TRBJ1-5; clone size: .; V gene: TRBV6-1; D gene: .; CDR3 protein: CASSDRGSIQPQHF; CDR3 DNA: TGTGCCAGCAGTGATAGGGGCTCTATTCAGCCCCAGCATTTT
J gene: TRBJ2-1; clone size: .; V gene: TRBV18; D gene: .; CDR3 protein: CASSRRVPESYNEQFF; CDR3 DNA: TGTGCCAGCTCACGGAGGGTTCCTGAATCCTACAATGAGCAGTTCTTC
J gene: TRBJ1-1; clone size: .; V gene: TRBV19; D gene: TRBD1; CDR3 protein: CASSTPRTGLNTEAFF; CDR3 DNA: TGTGCCAGTAGTACCCCGCGGACAGGGTTGAACACTGAAGCTTTCTTT
J gene: TRBJ1-2; clone size: once; V gene: TRBV5-8; D gene: .; CDR3 protein: CASSRQFYGYTF; CDR3 DNA: TGTGCCAGCAGCAGACAGTTCTATGGCTACACCTTC
J gene: TRBJ2-2; clone size: .; V gene: TRBV11-2; D gene: .; CDR3 protein: CASSLGGTGSWNTGELFF; CDR3 DNA: TGTGCCAGCAGCTTAGGAGGGACGGGGAGCTGGAACACCGGGGAGCTGTTTTTT
J gene: TRBJ2-2; clone size: .; V gene: TRBV2; D gene: .; CDR3 protein: CASTAMGGVEDTGELFF; CDR3 DNA: TGTGCCAGCACCGCGATGGGCGGGGTAGAGGACACCGGGGAGCTGTTTTTT
J gene: TRBJ2-1; clone size: .; V gene: TRBV5-1; D gene: .; CDR3 protein: CASSGVSTRRDISSYNEQFF; CDR3 DNA: TGCGCCAGCAGCGGCGTGAGTACCCGCAGGGATATTTCCTCCTACAATGAGCAGTTCTTC